Only a few counts were recorded for the clone carrying this TCR beta chain. Antigen unknown. The data are from a study of PD-1 blockade in classical Hodgkin lymphoma. General study results and limits: Lower baseline TCR diversity marked trial partial responders and progressors. Exclusion removed patients who began nivolumab under 1 year after ASCT. Relative to healthy donors, newly diagnosed patients reportedly had lower baseline TCR diversity, which was reported as lower still in relapsed/refractory patients. Nothing has yet pinned down what causes the repertoire differences, possibly disease activity or prior therapy.

Following autologous stem cell transplantation, relapse occurred in every patient, and exposure to brentuximab vedotin varied. Method: immunoSEQ multiplex PCR; TCRdb's copy keeps in-frame clones and lacks some. The sample has tens of thousands of clones, around two thirds seen once. Trimming stripped 2 bases from V and 0 bases from J, with 14 bases between. Germline V lookup: CDR1 LGHNT, CDR2 FRNRAP. The CDR3 loop spans 18 amino acids. The starting material was peripheral blood mononuclear cells (PBMCs), obtained at baseline. The chain couples TRBV12-5 to TRBJ1-6; no firm D call. This receptor was obtained from a human donor with classical Hodgkin lymphoma. The CDR3, as DNA: TGTGCTAGTGGTTTGATAACGGGAGGGAGCTCCTATAATTCACCCCTCCACTTT. Residues: CASGLITGGSSYNSPLHF.